One and the same sample provided the 28 T cell receptor beta chains below, sequenced in a study of T-cell reconstitution after alpha-beta-depleted transplantation in children. The TCRbeta library was prepared with unique molecular identifiers. TCRdb reprocessed the PCR reads via MiXCR and lists one record per CDR3 protein. Among 700,000 or so distinct CDR3 sequences, under 15% were seen once, and the ten largest hold 0.79%. The specimen comprised PBMCs, sampled before TCRalphabeta/CD19-depleted stem cell transplant. The receptor set was obtained from a girl aged 2 to 9 with congenital amegakaryocytic thrombocytopenia, due to receive a stem cell transplant.

This clonotype showed up just a few times. The rearrangement joins TRBV29-1 to TRBJ2-7, with 9 bases identical to TRBD1. Unmatched junction bases numbered 6, after V lost 1 base and J lost 2 bases. Germline V gene data show CDR1 as SQVTM and CDR2 as ANQGSEA. This CDR3 comprises 15 residues. The CDR3 loop reads CSVEVRGQGTYEQYF. As DNA, the CDR3 is TGCAGCGTTGAAGTTCGAGGACAGGGGACCTACGAGCAGTACTTC.

This clonotype was seen repeatedly, ten times or more. The rearrangement joins TRBV29-1 to TRBJ1-1; D remains unclear. V dropped 5 bases and J dropped 1 base, with 8 bases sitting between them. CDR1 is SQVTM and CDR2 is ANQGSEA in the germline V gene. This CDR3 is built from 12 residues. DNA of the CDR3: TGCAGCGTTTTAGGTTCGAACACTGAAGCTTTCTTT. It codes for CSVLGSNTEAFF.

The table lists this clonotype with many counts. The V gene is TRBV28, the J gene TRBJ2-5, with TRBD2 as a possible D gene (5 bases). Between the trimmed V and J ends, which lost 1 base and 11 bases, there was a span of 17 bases. This CDR3 has 14 residues. CDR1 is MDHEN, CDR2 SYDVKM, per germline. CDR3 nucleotides: TGTGCCAGCAGTTTATCGGACTTGGGGTCACATCAGTACTTC. This encodes CASSLSDLGSHQYF.

CDR3 nucleotides: TGTGCCAGTAGTGATACTTGGACAGCCGGCAATCAGCCCCAGCATTTT. It specifies CASSDTWTAGNQPQHF. The chain employs TRBV19 and TRBJ1-5; D might be TRBD1 (6 bases). Trimming removed 5 bases at V and 2 bases at J, with 16 bases between. Germline V gives CDR1 LNHDA, CDR2 SQIVND (reference sequence). The CDR3 extends over 16 amino acids. The variable domain in full, with the rest retrieved from reference TRBV19 and TRBJ1-5, is DGGITQSPKYLFRKEGQNVTLSCEQNLNHDAMYWYRQDPGQGLRLIYYSQIVNDFQKGDIAEGYSVSREKKESFPLTVTSAQKNPTAFYLCASSDTWTAGNQPQHFGDGTRLSIL.

This clonotype was detected only a few times. CDR3 loop: CASSYTKSSYNEQFF. DNA of the CDR3: TGTGCCAGCAGTTACACCAAAAGTTCCTACAATGAGCAGTTCTTC. The J gene is TRBJ2-1, the V gene TRBV6-2 or TRBV6-3; D not resolved. V lost 2 bases and J lost 1, with 9 bases in between. The CDR3 sequence is 15 residues long. Germline loops: CDR1 MNHEY, CDR2 SVGEGT.

This clonotype was counted a few times. This chain joins TRBV5-5 and TRBJ1-1; no firm D call. Trimming stripped 4 bases from V and 3 bases from J, with 13 bases between. Germline CDR1 SGHKS, CDR2 YYEKEE (reference sequence). The CDR3 has 14 residues. CDR3 DNA sequence: TGTGCCAGCAGCCCTACAGTAATGGACACTGAAGCTTTCTTT. Translation gives CASSPTVMDTEAFF.

J is TRBJ2-3 and V is TRBV5-1, with D unresolved. Germline V gene sequence: CDR1 SGHRS, CDR2 YFSETQ. V was cut by 4 bases and J by 4 bases, with 13 bases left in between. The CDR3 is made up of 14 amino acids. The DNA of the CDR3 is TGCGCCAGCAGCCCGCCCGTCGAGGCAGATACGCAGTATTTT. Protein product: CASSPPVEADTQYF.

This clonotype was counted many times. The chain uses TRBV10-3 and TRBJ2-7, with D maybe TRBD2 (6 bases). The V gene's germline CDR1 is ENHRY and CDR2 SYGVKD. The V and J ends lost 11 bases and 3 bases respectively, with 11 bases between them. The CDR3 covers 11 residues. DNA of the CDR3: TGTGCCGTACGGGACTTCTACGAGCAGTACTTC. Translating it yields CAVRDFYEQYF.

The gene calls are TRBV5-1 and TRBJ2-5, with 11 bases matching TRBD1. The germline gives CDR1 SGHRS, CDR2 YFSETQ. The CDR3 length is 17 residues. V dropped 2 bases and J dropped 5; count of bases not matched to a gene: 11. DNA for the CDR3: TGCGCCAGCAGCTTTGCATTGGGACAGGGGGTGTTGGAGACCCAGTACTTC. Translating gives CASSFALGQGVLETQYF.

This clonotype has more than one count but fewer than ten. The CDR3 region has the DNA TGTGCCAGCCTACTAGCGGGAATGAGGGGAGAGACCCAGTACTTC. Translation gives CASLLAGMRGETQYF. The chain employs TRBV21-1 and TRBJ2-5; the tabulated D call, TRBD2, remains unverified against the DNA. TRBV21-1 has pseudogene status. This CDR3 is 15 amino acids long.

There are a few counts of this clonotype. This chain links TRBV20-1 with TRBJ2-7, with D perhaps TRBD2 (6 bases). The CDR3 has 12 residues. CDR1 is DFQATT, CDR2 SNEGSKA, per germline (reference sequence). V lost 5 bases, J lost 5 bases, and 13 bases lay in between. CDR3 DNA: TGCAGTGCTCGCGGGGATCCCCACGAGCAGTACTTC. As protein: CSARGDPHEQYF.

The chain carries TRBV5-1 and TRBJ1-1; tentative D call: TRBD1 (5 bases). The CDR3 consists of 16 residues. The ends were cut back, 0 bases at V and 1 base at J, with 13 bases in the middle. Per the germline V gene, CDR1 is SGHRS and CDR2 is YFSETQ. CDR3 protein: CASSLASGSRNTEAFF. The CDR3 DNA reads TGCGCCAGCAGCTTGGCCTCAGGGTCGAGGAACACTGAAGCTTTCTTT.

The chain is built from TRBV5-1 and TRBJ2-1; tentatively, D is TRBD2 (6 bases). With 0 bases removed from V and 6 bases from J, the gap between germline ends came to 16 bases. The CDR3 is 16 amino acids. Germline values: CDR1 SGHRS, CDR2 YFSETQ. CDR3 residues: CASSLGAGRAINEQFF. The CDR3, as DNA: TGCGCCAGCAGCTTGGGTGCGGGACGGGCGATCAATGAGCAGTTCTTC.

Many counts were recorded for this clonotype. This chain links TRBV9 with TRBJ1-2; weak D call: TRBD1 (6 bases). From germline, CDR1 is SGDLS and CDR2 YYNGEE. V was pared by 4 bases and J by 7 bases, with 14 bases between. CDR3 length: 13 amino acids. For the CDR3, the DNA is TGTGCCAGCAGCACCTCCAACAGGGTTGGCTACACCTTC. It encodes CASSTSNRVGYTF.

This clonotype was counted at least ten times. CDR3 sequence: CASSQLDRSSYYGYTF. CDR3 in DNA: TGCGCCAGCAGCCAACTTGACAGGAGCTCTTACTATGGCTACACCTTC. The chain recombines TRBV4-1 with TRBJ1-2; possible D gene TRBD1, 6 bases. V was trimmed by 2 bases and J by 3 bases, leaving 16 bases between them. Per germline, CDR1 MGHRA and CDR2 YSYEKL. This CDR3 is built from 16 residues.

In its sample, this clonotype was seen many times. This sequence joins TRBV29-1 and TRBJ1-1, with D hard to call. The CDR3 length is 14 residues. Trimming pared 0 bases from V and 4 bases from J, leaving 12 bases between. Germline CDR1 reads SQVTM; CDR2 reads ANQGSEA. The chain's CDR3 is CSVEEPRRSTEAFF. CDR3 nucleotide sequence: TGCAGCGTTGAAGAACCGAGAAGGAGCACTGAAGCTTTCTTT.

This clonotype was observed at least ten times. The chain recombines TRBV20-1 with TRBJ1-2; D is unclear. The ends were cut back, 1 base at V and 6 bases at J, with 9 bases in the middle. The CDR3 sequence is 12 residues long. Germline V gene sequence: CDR1 DFQATT, CDR2 SNEGSKA (reference sequence). The chain's CDR3 is CSARGVSDGYTF. As DNA, the CDR3 is TGCAGTGCTAGAGGGGTGTCCGATGGCTACACCTTC.

This clonotype appeared a few times. The J gene is TRBJ2-1, the V gene TRBV20-1; D gene ambiguous. Germline V gene data show CDR1 as DFQATT and CDR2 as SNEGSKA (reference sequence). V lost 1 base and J 9 bases, leaving 7 bases between the germline ends. The CDR3 consists of 11 residues. CDR3 coding DNA: TGCAGTGCTAGAGTTAGCCCTGAGCAGTTCTTC. This codes for CSARVSPEQFF.

V usage is TRBV7-8 and J usage is TRBJ2-1; D perhaps matches TRBD1 (6 bases). V gave up 3 bases and J gave up 7 bases, with 22 bases separating them. This CDR3 is built from 17 residues. The germline CDR1 and CDR2 sequences are SGHVS and FQNEAQ. CDR3 DNA: TGTGCCAGCAGCTTGTTTGAGCAGGGGCCCACTATGAATGAGCAGTTCTTC. Its translation is CASSLFEQGPTMNEQFF.

This clonotype was counted ten times or more. The rearrangement links TRBV21-1 to TRBJ2-2; no DNA check was done on the table's D call, TRBD1. TRBV21-1 is shown as a pseudogene. The CDR3 runs to 21 residues. The CDR3 is CASSKSLVHISPPDNTGELFF. The CDR3 region has the DNA TGTGCCAGCAGCAAATCCTTAGTCCATATTTCACCCCCTGATAACACCGGGGAGCTGTTTTTT.

Ten or more counts support this clonotype. The chain employs TRBV12-3 or TRBV12-4 and TRBJ2-2, with no clear D. V lost 7 bases to trimming and J lost 7 bases, with 7 bases between them. This CDR3 is 11 amino acids long. The CDR3 nucleotides are TGTGCCAGCACCCTCGACGGGGAGCTGTTTTTT. Residues: CASTLDGELFF.

There are many counts of this clonotype. The J gene is TRBJ2-1, the V gene TRBV5-1; tentatively, D is TRBD2 (6 bases). The CDR3 runs 14 residues. The ends were cut back, 2 bases at V and 5 bases at J, with 11 bases in the middle. From germline, CDR1 is SGHRS and CDR2 YFSETQ. CDR3 coding DNA: TGCGCCAGCAGCTTTCGGAAGCGGGACAATGAGCAGTTCTTC. It encodes CASSFRKRDNEQFF.

This chain joins TRBV27 and TRBJ2-1; tentatively, D is TRBD2 (5 bases). CDR3 size: 14 residues. With 5 bases removed from V and 4 bases from J, the gap between germline ends came to 12 bases. Germline CDR1 is MNHEY and CDR2 is SMNVEV (reference sequence). The CDR3 DNA reads as TGTGCCAGCAGTCGGGCTAGCCGATACAATGAGCAGTTCTTC. It is translated as CASSRASRYNEQFF.

This clonotype was seen many times. This chain connects TRBV5-1 to TRBJ2-1, with D perhaps TRBD1 (6 bases). The CDR3 extends over 18 amino acids. Trimming pared 2 bases from V and 6 bases from J, leaving 24 bases between. The germline V gene encodes CDR1 SGHRS and CDR2 YFSETQ. The CDR3 is CASSFRVWGQGTVNEQFF. In DNA, the CDR3 is TGCGCCAGCAGCTTCAGAGTGTGGGGGCAGGGCACGGTCAATGAGCAGTTCTTC.

The chain recombines TRBV3-1 with TRBJ2-3; 7 bases map to TRBD2. Germline V gives CDR1 LGHDT, CDR2 YNNKEL (reference sequence). Losses at the gene ends were 4 bases for V and 4 bases for J; bases not matched to a gene: 5. The CDR3 length is 14 residues. CDR3: CASSPSLAADTQYF. The CDR3 DNA reads TGTGCCAGCAGCCCCTCGCTAGCGGCAGATACGCAGTATTTT.

In this sample, this clonotype turned up many times. The chain combines TRBV12-3 or TRBV12-4 with TRBJ2-1; 7 bases align to TRBD2. The CDR3 is made up of 12 amino acids. With V trimmed by 8 bases and J by 8 bases, 6 bases remained unmatched. Written as DNA, the CDR3 is TGTGCCAGCGGAGCGGGATTTGATGAGCAGTTCTTC. Translating it yields CASGAGFDEQFF.

Points on this clonotype: A much bigger clone sits one base away, suggesting this may be a read error. V and J are TRBV20-1 and TRBJ2-3, with TRBD1 matching over 8 bases. This CDR3 is 15 amino acids long. Per the germline V gene, CDR1 is DFQATT and CDR2 is SNEGSKA (reference sequence). The CDR3 loop reads CSAKIPDRATDKQYF. CDR3 bases: TGCAGTGCAAAAATCCCGGACAGGGCCACAGATAAGCAGTATTTT.

This clonotype came up many times. The chain combines TRBV18 with TRBJ2-3, with no clear D. Germline V gene data show CDR1 as KGHSH and CDR2 as LQKENI. The CDR3 has 16 amino acids. Trimming took 0 bases from V and 0 from J, leaving 10 bases between them. The CDR3 bases are TGTGCCAGCTCACCACCGGCCGTGTCTAGCACAGATACGCAGTATTTT. It yields the protein CASSPPAVSSTDTQYF.